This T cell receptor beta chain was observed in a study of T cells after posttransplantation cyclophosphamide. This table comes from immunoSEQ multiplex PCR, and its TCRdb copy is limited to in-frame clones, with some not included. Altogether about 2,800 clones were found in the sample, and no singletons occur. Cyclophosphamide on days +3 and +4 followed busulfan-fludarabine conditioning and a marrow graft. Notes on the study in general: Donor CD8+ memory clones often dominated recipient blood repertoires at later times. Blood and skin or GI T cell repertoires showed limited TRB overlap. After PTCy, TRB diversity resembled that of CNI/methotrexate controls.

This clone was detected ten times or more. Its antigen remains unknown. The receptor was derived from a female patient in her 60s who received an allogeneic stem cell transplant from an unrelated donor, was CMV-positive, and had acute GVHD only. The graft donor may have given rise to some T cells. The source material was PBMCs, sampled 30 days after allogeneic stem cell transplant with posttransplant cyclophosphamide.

The DNA of the CDR3 is TGCAGCGCCAGGGGGCCAGACGGCTACACCTTC. Translating it yields CSARGPDGYTF. The chain employs TRBV29-1 and TRBJ1-2, with 8 bases lining up with TRBD1. With V trimmed by 7 bases and J by 8 bases, 6 bases remained unmatched. The V gene's germline CDR1 is SQVTM and CDR2 ANQGSEA. CDR3 length: 11 amino acids.